What follows is one TCR beta chain and its context. The antigen is undetermined. The record originates from a study of cytomegalovirus exposure and HLA in healthy donors. Study-wide results and limits: A later analysis appeared to link common viral pathogens to several of the most significant clusters.

Amplification used 60 Vbeta primers and 13 Jbeta primers. Profiling relied on immunoSEQ multiplex PCR, and the TCRdb table lists in-frame clones only, not all of them. The data hold 55,000 to 65,000 clones, with about four fifths observed a single time. Samples came from healthy bone marrow donors. Sequencing was done on a sample of PBMCs. This receptor was taken from a man aged 25 to 45 in good health and CMV-seropositive.

The CDR3 reads CSVETGYGYTF. The CDR3 DNA reads as TGCAGCGTTGAGACAGGGTATGGCTACACCTTC. The rearrangement links TRBV29-1 to TRBJ1-2; 7 bases align to TRBD1. With 3 bases clipped from V and 5 bases from J, the junction kept 0 bases outside the gene matches. From germline, CDR1 is SQVTM and CDR2 ANQGSEA. The CDR3 contains 11 residues. The variable domain in full, with the rest retrieved from reference TRBV29-1 and TRBJ1-2, is SAVISQKPSRDICQRGTSLTIQCQVDSQVTMMFWYRQQPGQSLTLIATANQGSEATYESGFVIDKFPISRPNLTFSTLTVSNMSPEDSSIYLCSVETGYGYTFGSGTRLTVV.